This passage covers 24 T cell receptor beta chains from one sample sequenced in a study of blood T cell repertoires in COVID-19. The assay was immunoSEQ multiplex PCR, and TCRdb's table has in-frame clones only and misses some. The sample yields approximately 110,000 clones, more than 85% seen once. The sequencing input was peripheral blood. These receptors were obtained from a man aged 50 to 59 with COVID-19, enrolled during active disease.

The CDR3 region is CASSDSPYEQYV. CDR3 DNA sequence: TGTGCCAGCTCGGACAGCCCCTACGAGCAGTACGTC. V and J are TRBV18 and TRBJ2-7; possible D gene TRBD1, 6 bases. V was shortened by 6 bases and J by 2 bases, with 8 bases between the two germline ends. The CDR3 covers 12 residues. The germline CDR1 and CDR2 sequences are KGHSH and LQKENI.

The chain has TRBV12-3 or TRBV12-4 and TRBJ2-3; 8 nucleotides line up with TRBD1. V was clipped by 6 bases and J by 1 base; unmatched bases: 0. The CDR3 has 13 amino acids. CDR3 sequence (DNA): TGTGCCAGCAGGACAGGGGGCACAGATACGCAGTATTTT. As protein: CASRTGGTDTQYF.

The V and J genes are TRBV24-1 and TRBJ2-5; 7 bases fit TRBD1. In germline, CDR1 is KGHDR, CDR2 SFDVKD. The CDR3 contains 17 residues. V shed 1 base, J shed 0 bases, and the junction held 7 bases outside the gene matches. CDR3 coding DNA: TGTGCCACCAGTGATTTACCGGTACAGGGGCACCAAGAGACCCAGTACTTC. Translating it yields CATSDLPVQGHQETQYF.

V gene TRBV11-3 combines with J gene TRBJ2-2, with TRBD1 matching over 9 bases. Per the germline V gene, CDR1 is SGHNT and CDR2 is YENEEA. The ends lost 5 bases at V and 0 bases at J; junction bases unmatched: 13. The CDR3 contains 19 residues. CDR3 bases: TGTGCCAGCAGCCTCCTTGGCGGGACAGGGTTCCCGAACACCGGGGAGCTGTTTTTT. It translates to CASSLLGGTGFPNTGELFF.

The chain is built from TRBV5-6 and TRBJ2-2; no definite D call. There are 13 residues in the CDR3. CDR1 is SGHDT, CDR2 YYEEEE, per germline. V lost 2 bases, J lost 7 bases, and 9 bases lay in between. CDR3 in amino acids: CASSFGTGGELFF. The DNA of the CDR3 is TGTGCCAGCAGCTTTGGTACGGGCGGGGAGCTGTTTTTT.

This chain uses TRBV23-1 with TRBJ1-5, with unresolved D. TRBV23-1 has ORF status, its function being uncertain. The CDR3 is 11 amino acids. The ends were cut back, 4 bases at V and 5 bases at J, with 3 bases in the middle. CDR3 amino acids: CASSRDQPQHF. CDR3 sequence (DNA): TGCGCCAGCAGTCGAGATCAGCCCCAGCATTTT.

The chain joins TRBV29-1 to TRBJ2-5, with 7 bases lining up with TRBD1. The length of the CDR3 is 14 residues. The V segment lost 4 bases and the J segment 5 bases; nucleotides outside the gene matches: 10. Germline V CDR1 and CDR2: SQVTM, ANQGSEA. CDR3 in amino acids: CSVGRGRGMETQYF. CDR3 DNA: TGCAGCGTTGGTCGGGGCAGGGGGATGGAGACCCAGTACTTC. The variable domain in full, with the rest retrieved from reference TRBV29-1 and TRBJ2-5, is SAVISQKPSRDICQRGTSLTIQCQVDSQVTMMFWYRQQPGQSLTLIATANQGSEATYESGFVIDKFPISRPNLTFSTLTVSNMSPEDSSIYLCSVGRGRGMETQYFGPGTRLLVL.

V usage is TRBV3-1 (or the pseudogene TRBV3-2) and J usage is TRBJ2-1; D might be TRBD2 (6 bases). CDR3 length: 15 residues. Germline CDR1 is LGHDT and CDR2 is YNNKEL (reference sequence). Trimming pared 6 bases from V and 0 bases from J, leaving 12 bases between. CDR3 DNA: TGTGCCAGCAGTGTTGTGCGGGGCTCCTACAATGAGCAGTTCTTC. This codes for CASSVVRGSYNEQFF.

J is TRBJ2-4 and V is TRBV11-2, with 7 bases that match TRBD1. CDR1 and CDR2 from the germline V gene are SGHAT and FQNNGV. The CDR3 has 16 amino acids. The J segment lost 3 bases and the V segment lost 5 bases, leaving 10 bases of the junction unmatched. The CDR3 DNA reads TGTGCCAGCAGCCGATTGGACAGGCTTAACAAAAACATTCAGTACTTC. It yields the protein CASSRLDRLNKNIQYF.

The J gene is TRBJ2-5, the V gene TRBV14, with 11 bases fitting TRBD2. CDR3 size: 15 residues. Germline V gene lookup returns CDR1 SGHDN and CDR2 FVKESK. V lost 4 bases, J lost 5 bases, and 6 bases stayed unmatched. CDR3 sequence: CASSLTSGRVETQYF. The CDR3 DNA follows: TGTGCCAGCAGCCTCACTAGCGGGAGAGTGGAGACCCAGTACTTC.

The chain links TRBV6-5 to TRBJ2-3; maybe TRBD2 (6 bases). CDR1 is MNHEY and CDR2 is SVGAGI in the germline V gene. The CDR3 has 14 residues. V was trimmed by 5 bases and J by 2 bases, leaving 11 bases between them. The CDR3 nucleotides are TGTGCCAGCAGTCCCGGACTATCCACAGATACGCAGTATTTT. Its translation is CASSPGLSTDTQYF.

The gene calls are TRBV4-3 and TRBJ2-5; 7 positions match TRBD1. CDR3 length: 14 amino acids. Germline V gene data show CDR1 as LGHNA and CDR2 as YSLEER. V trimming: 0 bases; J trimming: 4 bases; junction bases outside the gene matches: 2. The CDR3 sequence: CASSQETGIETQYF. For the CDR3, the DNA is TGCGCCAGCAGCCAAGAGACAGGGATAGAGACCCAGTACTTC.

V gene TRBV10-3 combines with J gene TRBJ1-3, with D tentatively TRBD1 (6 bases). The CDR3 extends over 15 amino acids. Germline lookup yields CDR1 ENHRY and CDR2 SYGVKD. With 4 bases removed from V and 0 bases from J, the gap between germline ends came to 10 bases. The CDR3 loop is CAISGGGTSGNTIYF. DNA for the CDR3: TGTGCCATCAGTGGCGGGGGCACCTCTGGAAACACCATATATTTT.

The chain joins TRBV9 to TRBJ2-1; no reliable D call. The germline V gene has CDR1 SGDLS and CDR2 YYNGEE. Trimming removed 4 bases from V and 9 bases from J, with 14 bases in between. CDR3 length: 13 amino acids. The CDR3: CASSRDPPGEQFF. The CDR3 DNA is TGTGCCAGCAGCCGAGACCCGCCGGGTGAGCAGTTCTTC.

The rearrangement joins TRBV5-1 to TRBJ1-1, with 7 bases fitting TRBD1. The J segment lost 10 bases and the V segment lost 4 bases, leaving 13 bases of the junction unmatched. From germline, CDR1 is SGHRS and CDR2 YFSETQ. The length of the CDR3 is 14 residues. CDR3 amino acids: CASSGTGDAWGAFF. For the CDR3, the DNA is TGCGCCAGCAGCGGAACAGGGGATGCCTGGGGAGCTTTCTTT.

V usage is TRBV7-9 and J usage is TRBJ2-5, with 8 bases aligning to TRBD1. Per the germline V gene, CDR1 is SEHNR and CDR2 is FQNEAQ (reference sequence). The junction had 3 bases not matched to a gene; V was cut back by 6 bases and J by 3 bases. The CDR3 is 13 residues long. CDR3 coding DNA: TGTGCCAGCAGTGGACAGGGCAAAGAGACCCAGTACTTC. It codes for CASSGQGKETQYF.

The chain combines TRBV6-1 with TRBJ2-3; 9 positions agree with TRBD2. The CDR3 sequence is 16 residues long. CDR1 is MNHNS, CDR2 SASEGT, per germline. Trimming at V came to 4 bases and at J to 1 base, leaving 6 bases not matched to a gene. CDR3 bases: TGTGCCAGCAGTGTATTAAGCGGGGGGCGCACAGATACGCAGTATTTT. Translation gives CASSVLSGGRTDTQYF.

This clone was picked up one time. V usage is TRBV6-5 and J usage is TRBJ1-5; D gene unclear. Trimming shortened V by 8 bases and J by 5 bases, and 13 bases separated the two germline ends. The length of the CDR3 is 13 residues. The germline gives CDR1 MNHEY, CDR2 SVGAGI. The CDR3 is CASAKPVDQPQHF. DNA of the CDR3: TGTGCCAGCGCCAAGCCCGTAGATCAGCCCCAGCATTTT.

The rearrangement joins TRBV20-1 to TRBJ1-3; D unresolved. Germline CDR1 DFQATT, CDR2 SNEGSKA (reference sequence). The CDR3 is 13 amino acids. Trimming removed 3 bases at V and 4 bases at J, with 10 bases between. This chain's CDR3 is CSASSGSGNTIYF. Written as DNA, the CDR3 is TGCAGTGCTAGTTCGGGTAGCGGAAACACCATATATTTT.

This sequence joins TRBV18 and TRBJ1-4; D is possibly TRBD1 (5 bases). Germline values: CDR1 KGHSH, CDR2 LQKENI. V lost 2 bases, J lost 7 bases, and 5 bases lay in between. The CDR3 totals 12 residues. The CDR3 DNA is TGTGCCAGCTCACCAGGGGCTGAAAAACTGTTTTTT. Translation gives CASSPGAEKLFF.

The chain employs TRBV25-1 and TRBJ2-7; D might be TRBD2 (5 bases). The CDR3 loop spans 14 amino acids. With 1 base removed from V and 1 base from J, the gap between germline ends came to 8 bases. Germline CDR1 reads MGHDK; CDR2 reads SYGVNS. The CDR3 bases are TGTGCCAGCAGTGAATCTGAGGGATCCTACGAGCAGTACTTC. Its translation is CASSESEGSYEQYF.

Ten or more counts support this clone. This sequence joins TRBV25-1 and TRBJ2-2, with TRBD2 identical over 7 bases. Trimming at V came to 2 bases and at J to 2 bases, leaving 8 bases not matched to a gene. The CDR3 covers 17 residues. CDR1 is MGHDK and CDR2 is SYGVNS in the germline V gene. CDR3 DNA: TGTGCCAGCAGTGAACCCCTTGGGGAGGGCAACACCGGGGAGCTGTTTTTT. Translating gives CASSEPLGEGNTGELFF.

A few counts support this clone. This chain uses TRBV7-9 with TRBJ2-7; tentative D call: TRBD1 (6 bases). The length of the CDR3 is 14 residues. Per germline, CDR1 SEHNR and CDR2 FQNEAQ (reference sequence). V lost 7 bases to trimming and J lost 3 bases, with 16 bases between them. The CDR3 is CASTQTTGIYEQYF. DNA of the CDR3: TGTGCCAGCACTCAAACCACAGGGATCTACGAGCAGTACTTC. The variable domain in full, completed from reference TRBV7-9 and TRBJ2-7, reads DTGVSQNPRHKITKRGQNVTFRCDPISEHNRLYWYRQTLGQGPEFLTYFQNEAQLEKSRLLSDRFSAERPKGSFSTLEIQRTEQGDSAMYLCASTQTTGIYEQYFGPGTRLTVT.

The chain carries TRBV9 and TRBJ2-1, with TRBD2 identical over 12 bases. V was pared by 3 bases and J by 4 bases, with 2 bases of the junction left unmatched. This CDR3 spans 15 amino acids. CDR1 is SGDLS, CDR2 YYNGEE, per germline. DNA for the CDR3: TGTGCCAGCAGCGCCGGACTAGCGGGATACAATGAGCAGTTCTTC. Its translation: CASSAGLAGYNEQFF.